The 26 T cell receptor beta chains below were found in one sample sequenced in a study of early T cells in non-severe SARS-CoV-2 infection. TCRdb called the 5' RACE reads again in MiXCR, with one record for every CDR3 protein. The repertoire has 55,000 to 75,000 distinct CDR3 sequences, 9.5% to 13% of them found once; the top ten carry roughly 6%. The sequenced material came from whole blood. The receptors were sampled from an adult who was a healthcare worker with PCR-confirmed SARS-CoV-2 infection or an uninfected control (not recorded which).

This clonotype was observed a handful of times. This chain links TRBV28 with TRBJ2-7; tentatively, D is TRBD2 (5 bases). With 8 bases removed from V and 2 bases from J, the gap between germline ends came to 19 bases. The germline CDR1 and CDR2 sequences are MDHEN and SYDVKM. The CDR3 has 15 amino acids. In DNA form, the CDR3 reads TGTGCCAGCGGGCCTGGAGGAAAGCGAACCTACGAGCAGTACTTC. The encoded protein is CASGPGGKRTYEQYF.

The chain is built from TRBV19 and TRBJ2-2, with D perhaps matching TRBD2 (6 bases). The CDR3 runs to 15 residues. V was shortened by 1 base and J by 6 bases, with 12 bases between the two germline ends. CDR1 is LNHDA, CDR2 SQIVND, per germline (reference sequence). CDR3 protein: CASSIAGGISGELFF. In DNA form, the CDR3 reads TGTGCCAGTAGTATAGCAGGCGGGATCTCCGGGGAGCTGTTTTTT.

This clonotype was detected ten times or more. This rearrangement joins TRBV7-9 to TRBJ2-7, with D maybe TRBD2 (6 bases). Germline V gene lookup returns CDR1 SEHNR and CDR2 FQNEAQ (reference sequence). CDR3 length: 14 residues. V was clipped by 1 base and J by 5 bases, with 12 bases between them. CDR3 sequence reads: CASSLVGGSHEQYF. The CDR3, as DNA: TGTGCCAGCAGCTTAGTTGGGGGGTCCCACGAGCAGTACTTC.

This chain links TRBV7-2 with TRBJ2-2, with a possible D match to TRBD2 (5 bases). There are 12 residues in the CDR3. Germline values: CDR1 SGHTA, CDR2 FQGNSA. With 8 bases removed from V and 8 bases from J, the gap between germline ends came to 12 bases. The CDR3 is CASFVRGGELFF. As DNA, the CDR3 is TGTGCCAGCTTTGTCCGGGGAGGGGAGCTGTTTTTT.

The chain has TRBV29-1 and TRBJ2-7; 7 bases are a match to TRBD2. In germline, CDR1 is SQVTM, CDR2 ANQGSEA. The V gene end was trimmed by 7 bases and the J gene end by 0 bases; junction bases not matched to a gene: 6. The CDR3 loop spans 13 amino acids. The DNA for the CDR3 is TGCAGCGCCCATGGCGGGAGCTCCTACGAGCAGTACTTC. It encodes CSAHGGSSYEQYF.

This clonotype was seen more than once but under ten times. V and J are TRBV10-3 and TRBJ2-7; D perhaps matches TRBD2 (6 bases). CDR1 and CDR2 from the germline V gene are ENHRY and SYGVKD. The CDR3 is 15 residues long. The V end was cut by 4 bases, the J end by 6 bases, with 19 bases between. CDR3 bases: TGTGCCATCAGTGGGGGCGGGACTCGACTACTCGAGCAGTACTTC. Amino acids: CAISGGGTRLLEQYF.

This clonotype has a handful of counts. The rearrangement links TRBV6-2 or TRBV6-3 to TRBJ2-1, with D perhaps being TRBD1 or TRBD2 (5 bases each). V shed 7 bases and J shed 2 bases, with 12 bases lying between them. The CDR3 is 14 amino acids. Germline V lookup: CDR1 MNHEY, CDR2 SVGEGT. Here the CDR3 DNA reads TGTGCCAGCACTCCCGGGACCACCTACAATGAGCAGTTCTTC. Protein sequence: CASTPGTTYNEQFF.

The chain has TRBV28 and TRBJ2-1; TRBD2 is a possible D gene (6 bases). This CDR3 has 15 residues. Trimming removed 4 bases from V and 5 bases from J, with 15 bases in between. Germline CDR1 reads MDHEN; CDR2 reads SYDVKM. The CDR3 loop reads CASSSLGTWDNEQFF. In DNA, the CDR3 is TGTGCCAGCAGTTCCCTCGGGACTTGGGACAATGAGCAGTTCTTC. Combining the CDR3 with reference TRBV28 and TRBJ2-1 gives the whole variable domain DVKVTQSSRYLVKRTGEKVFLECVQDMDHENMFWYRQDPGLGLRLIYFSYDVKMKEKGDIPEGYSVSREKKERFSLILESASTNQTSMYLCASSSLGTWDNEQFFGPGTRLTVL.

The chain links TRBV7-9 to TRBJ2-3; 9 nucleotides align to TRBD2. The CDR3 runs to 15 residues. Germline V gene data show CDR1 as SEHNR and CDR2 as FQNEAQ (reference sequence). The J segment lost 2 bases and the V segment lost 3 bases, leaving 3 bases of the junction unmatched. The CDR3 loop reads CASSFAGGPTDTQYF. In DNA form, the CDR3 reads TGTGCCAGCAGCTTTGCGGGAGGGCCCACAGATACGCAGTATTTT.

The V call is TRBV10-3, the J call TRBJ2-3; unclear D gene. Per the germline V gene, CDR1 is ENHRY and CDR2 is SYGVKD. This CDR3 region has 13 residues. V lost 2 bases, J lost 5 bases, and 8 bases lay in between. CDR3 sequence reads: CAISERGGDTQYF. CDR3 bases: TGTGCCATCAGTGAGAGAGGCGGAGATACGCAGTATTTT.

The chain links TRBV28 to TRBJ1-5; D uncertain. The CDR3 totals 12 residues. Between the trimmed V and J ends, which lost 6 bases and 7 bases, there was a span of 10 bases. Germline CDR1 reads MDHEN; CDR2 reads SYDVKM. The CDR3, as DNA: TGTGCCAGCAGCCGCGTGCAGCAGCCCCAGCATTTT. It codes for CASSRVQQPQHF.

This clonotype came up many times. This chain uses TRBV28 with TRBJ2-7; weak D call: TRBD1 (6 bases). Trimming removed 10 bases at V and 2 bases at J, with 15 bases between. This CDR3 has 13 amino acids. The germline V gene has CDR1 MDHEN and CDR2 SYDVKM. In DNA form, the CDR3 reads TGTGCCACAAATGTCGGACAGCCCTACGAGCAGTACTTC. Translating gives CATNVGQPYEQYF.

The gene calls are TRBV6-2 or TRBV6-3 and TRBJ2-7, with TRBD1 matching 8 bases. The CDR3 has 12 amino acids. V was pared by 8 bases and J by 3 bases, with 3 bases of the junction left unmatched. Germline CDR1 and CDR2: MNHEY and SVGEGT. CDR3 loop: CASAGGSYEQYF. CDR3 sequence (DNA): TGTGCCAGCGCAGGGGGCAGCTACGAGCAGTACTTC.

The CDR3 is CASSLLGTGNTEAFF. The DNA of the CDR3 is TGTGCCAGCAGCCTGTTGGGGACTGGGAACACTGAAGCTTTCTTT. The gene calls are TRBV3-1 and TRBJ1-1; D is possibly TRBD1 (5 bases). V lost 4 bases and J 1 base, leaving 13 bases between the germline ends. The V gene's germline CDR1 is LGHDT and CDR2 YNNKEL (reference sequence). The CDR3 has 15 residues. Complete variable domain (other parts from reference TRBV3-1 and TRBJ1-1): DTAVSQTPKYLVTQMGNDKSIKCEQNLGHDTMYWYKQDSKKFLKIMFSYNNKELIINETVPNRFSPKSPDKAHLNLHINSLELGDSAVYFCASSLLGTGNTEAFFGQGTRLTVV.

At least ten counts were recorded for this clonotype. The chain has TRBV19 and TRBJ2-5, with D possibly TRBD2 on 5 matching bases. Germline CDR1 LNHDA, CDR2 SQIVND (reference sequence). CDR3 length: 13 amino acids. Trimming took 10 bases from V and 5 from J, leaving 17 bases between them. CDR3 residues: CATEGRGAETQYF. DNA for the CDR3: TGTGCCACTGAGGGCCGGGGTGCGGAGACCCAGTACTTC. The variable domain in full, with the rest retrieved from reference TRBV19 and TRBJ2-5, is DGGITQSPKYLFRKEGQNVTLSCEQNLNHDAMYWYRQDPGQGLRLIYYSQIVNDFQKGDIAEGYSVSREKKESFPLTVTSAQKNPTAFYLCATEGRGAETQYFGPGTRLLVL.

In DNA form, the CDR3 reads TGCAGTGCTAGAGATCTAAGAGGGACAGTCCTCAACTACGAGCAGTACTTC. It translates to CSARDLRGTVLNYEQYF. The chain has TRBV20-1 and TRBJ2-7; TRBD1 matches 7 bases. The CDR3 is 17 amino acids. V lost 0 bases and J lost 3; bases outside the gene matches: 14. Germline-derived CDR1 and CDR2 are DFQATT and SNEGSKA (reference sequence).

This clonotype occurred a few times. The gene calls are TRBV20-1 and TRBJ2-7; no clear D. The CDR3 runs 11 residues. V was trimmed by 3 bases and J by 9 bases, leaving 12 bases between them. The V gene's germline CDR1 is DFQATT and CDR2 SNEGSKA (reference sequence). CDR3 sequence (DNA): TGCAGTGCTAGGGCGGCCGGCGGGCAGTACTTC. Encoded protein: CSARAAGGQYF.

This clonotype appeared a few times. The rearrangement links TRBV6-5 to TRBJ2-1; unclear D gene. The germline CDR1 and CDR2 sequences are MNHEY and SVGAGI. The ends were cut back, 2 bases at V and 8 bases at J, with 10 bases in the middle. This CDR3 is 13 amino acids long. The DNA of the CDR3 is TGTGCCAGCAGTTACGCCAGGACCGATGAGCAGTTCTTC. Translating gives CASSYARTDEQFF.

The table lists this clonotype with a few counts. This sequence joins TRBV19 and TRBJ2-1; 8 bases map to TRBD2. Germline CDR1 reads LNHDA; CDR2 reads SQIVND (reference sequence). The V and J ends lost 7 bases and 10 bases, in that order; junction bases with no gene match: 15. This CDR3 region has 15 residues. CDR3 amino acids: CASKGEWGTRREQFF. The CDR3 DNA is TGTGCCAGTAAGGGGGAATGGGGGACTAGGCGCGAGCAGTTCTTC.

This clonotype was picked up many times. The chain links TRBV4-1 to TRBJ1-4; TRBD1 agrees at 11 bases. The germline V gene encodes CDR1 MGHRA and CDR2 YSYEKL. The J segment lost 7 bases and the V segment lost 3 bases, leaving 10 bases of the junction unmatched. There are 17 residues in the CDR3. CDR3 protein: CASSQAGQGARGEKLFF. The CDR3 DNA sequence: TGCGCCAGCAGCCAGGCTGGACAGGGGGCGCGGGGTGAAAAACTGTTTTTT.

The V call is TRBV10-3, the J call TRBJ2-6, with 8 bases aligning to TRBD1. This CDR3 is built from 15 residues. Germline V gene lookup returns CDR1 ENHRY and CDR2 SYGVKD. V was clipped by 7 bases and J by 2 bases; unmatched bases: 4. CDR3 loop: CAITQGAAGANVLTF. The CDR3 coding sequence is TGTGCCATCACCCAGGGGGCGGCTGGGGCCAACGTCCTGACTTTC.

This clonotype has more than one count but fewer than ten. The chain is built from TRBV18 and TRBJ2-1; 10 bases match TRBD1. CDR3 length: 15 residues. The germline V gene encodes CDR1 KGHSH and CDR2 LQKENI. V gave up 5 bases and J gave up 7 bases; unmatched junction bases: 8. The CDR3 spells CASSIVTGQGNEQFF. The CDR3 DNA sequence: TGTGCCAGCTCAATCGTTACGGGACAGGGGAATGAGCAGTTCTTC.

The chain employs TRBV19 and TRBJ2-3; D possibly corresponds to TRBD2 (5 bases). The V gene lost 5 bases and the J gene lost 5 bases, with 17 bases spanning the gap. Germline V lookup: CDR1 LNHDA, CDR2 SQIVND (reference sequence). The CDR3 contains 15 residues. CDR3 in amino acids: CASSWLASSVDTQYF. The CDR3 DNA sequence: TGTGCCAGTAGTTGGCTAGCTAGCTCTGTAGATACGCAGTATTTT.

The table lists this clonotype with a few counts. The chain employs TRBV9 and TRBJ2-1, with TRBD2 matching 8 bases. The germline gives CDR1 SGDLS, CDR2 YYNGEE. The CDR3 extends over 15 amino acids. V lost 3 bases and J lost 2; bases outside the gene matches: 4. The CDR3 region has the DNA TGTGCCAGCAGCGGCAGCGGGAGACCCTACAATGAGCAGTTCTTC. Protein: CASSGSGRPYNEQFF. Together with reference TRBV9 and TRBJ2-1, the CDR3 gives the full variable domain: DSGVTQTPKHLITATGQRVTLRCSPRSGDLSVYWYQQSLDQGLQFLIQYYNGEERAKGNILERFSAQQFPDLHSELNLSSLELGDSALYFCASSGSGRPYNEQFFGPGTRLTVL.

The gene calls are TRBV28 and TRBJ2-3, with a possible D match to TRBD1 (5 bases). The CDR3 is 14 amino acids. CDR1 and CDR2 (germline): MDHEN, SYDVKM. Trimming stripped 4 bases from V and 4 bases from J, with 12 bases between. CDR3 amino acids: CASSSPGRADTQYF. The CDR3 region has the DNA TGTGCCAGCAGTTCCCCAGGGCGCGCAGATACGCAGTATTTT.

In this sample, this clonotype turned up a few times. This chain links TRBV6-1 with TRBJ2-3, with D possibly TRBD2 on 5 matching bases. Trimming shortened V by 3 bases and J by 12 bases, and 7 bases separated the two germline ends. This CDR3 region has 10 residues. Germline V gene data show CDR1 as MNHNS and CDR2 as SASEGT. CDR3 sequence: CASSEWTQYF. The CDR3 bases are TGTGCCAGCAGTGAGTGGACTCAGTATTTT.